A single sample is the source of the 8 T cell receptor beta chains below, sequenced in a study of blood T cell repertoires in COVID-19. The table came from immunoSEQ multiplex PCR; TCRdb's copy has only in-frame clones and leaves some out. The sample records 95,000 to 130,000 clones, over 65% being singletons. Sequencing was done on a sample of peripheral blood. These receptors came from a man aged 25 to 40 with acute or convalescent COVID-19.

The V and J genes are TRBV4-2 and TRBJ2-2; 8 positions agree with TRBD2. The CDR3 loop spans 16 amino acids. V lost 4 bases and J lost 4; bases outside the gene matches: 8. Germline values: CDR1 LGHNA, CDR2 YNFKEQ. The CDR3 DNA reads TGTGCCAGCAGCCCCATAGCGGGGCACTCCACCGGGGAGCTGTTTTTT. It codes for CASSPIAGHSTGELFF.

The chain links TRBV18 to TRBJ1-2; 7 positions agree with TRBD1. Trimming cost V 3 bases and J 0 bases; bases outside gene matches: 10. Germline CDR1 and CDR2: KGHSH and LQKENI. The CDR3 sequence is 17 residues long. CDR3 sequence: CASSPTDRTGANYGYTF. CDR3 sequence (DNA): TGTGCCAGCTCACCTACCGATCGGACAGGAGCTAACTATGGCTACACCTTC.

The rearrangement uses TRBV25-1 and TRBJ2-3; TRBD2 agrees at 8 bases. J gave up 1 base and V 6 bases, and 9 bases lay outside the gene matches. CDR1 is MGHDK and CDR2 is SYGVNS in the germline V gene. The CDR3 has 16 residues. CDR3 sequence reads: CASSPPAGARTDTQYF. CDR3 nucleotide sequence: TGTGCCAGCAGCCCACCAGCGGGAGCGCGCACAGATACGCAGTATTTT.

The chain recombines TRBV7-2 with TRBJ2-1; the D gene is possibly TRBD2 (6 bases). Trimming left V 0 bases short and J 7 bases short, with 16 bases between. In germline, CDR1 is SGHTA, CDR2 FQGNSA. The CDR3 has 16 amino acids. The CDR3 DNA follows: TGTGCCAGCAGCTTAGCTTGGGGGGAGATTGGGAATGAGCAGTTCTTC. Translation: CASSLAWGEIGNEQFF.

The chain carries TRBV14 and TRBJ1-1; D unresolved. The V gene's germline CDR1 is SGHDN and CDR2 FVKESK. Trimming cost V 4 bases and J 0 bases, with 21 bases left between them. There are 18 residues in the CDR3. CDR3 bases: TGTGCCAGCAGCCGATTCTACGGCCGAGGGAGGATGAACACTGAAGCTTTCTTT. It codes for CASSRFYGRGRMNTEAFF.

The chain links TRBV4-1 to TRBJ2-3; D perhaps matches TRBD1 (6 bases). This CDR3 region has 14 residues. V gave up 5 bases and J gave up 2 bases, with 11 bases separating them. CDR1 is MGHRA and CDR2 is YSYEKL in the germline V gene. The CDR3 DNA reads TGCGCCAGCAGCACGACAGGACTCACAGATACGCAGTATTTT. Protein sequence: CASSTTGLTDTQYF.

V is TRBV19 and J is TRBJ1-1; 7 bases are shared with TRBD1. The CDR3 spans 15 residues. With V trimmed by 0 bases and J by 4 bases, 5 bases remained unmatched. Germline V gene sequence: CDR1 LNHDA, CDR2 SQIVND (reference sequence). CDR3 sequence: CASSIEGGWGTEAFF. In DNA, the CDR3 is TGTGCCAGTAGTATAGAAGGGGGCTGGGGCACTGAAGCTTTCTTT.

This sequence joins TRBV15 and TRBJ2-2; D perhaps matches TRBD1 (5 bases). From germline, CDR1 is LNHNV and CDR2 YYDKDF (reference sequence). V gave up 1 base and J gave up 1 base, with 10 bases separating them. The CDR3 sequence is 16 residues long. For the CDR3, the DNA is TGTGCCACCAGCAGAGGGGCAGGGCGGAACACCGGGGAGCTGTTTTTT. Its protein product is CATSRGAGRNTGELFF. Looking up the rest from reference TRBV15 and TRBJ2-2 gives the full variable domain: DAMVIQNPRYQVTQFGKPVTLSCSQTLNHNVMYWYQQKSSQAPKLLFHYYDKDFNNEADTPDNFQSRRPNTSFCFLDIRSPGLGDTAMYLCATSRGAGRNTGELFFGEGSRLTVL.